Below, 21 T cell receptor beta chains from the same sample are listed, as sequenced in a study of T cells in Graves' hyperthyroidism and ophthalmopathy. Amplified TCR beta CDR3 regions derived from RNA transcripts. First-round RT-PCR of the TCR CDR3 relied on the HTBI primer set. Each CDR3 protein is one row after TCRdb ran MiXCR on the multiplex PCR reads. The sample contains nearly 600,000 distinct CDR3 sequences, approximately 15% of which appear only once. Sequencing used blood. The receptors stem from a woman under 40 with Graves' hyperthyroidism that later progressed to Graves' ophthalmopathy.

This clonotype was seen repeatedly, ten times or more. This chain links TRBV13 with TRBJ2-7, with D possibly being TRBD2 (6 bases). This CDR3 is 14 amino acids long. From germline, CDR1 is PRHDT and CDR2 FYEKMQ (reference sequence). V lost 3 bases and J lost 2, with 11 bases in between. The CDR3 loop reads CASSFIGRAYEQYF. The CDR3 nucleotides are TGTGCCAGCAGCTTCATCGGGAGAGCCTACGAGCAGTACTTC.

This clonotype appeared many times. The chain recombines TRBV6-1 with TRBJ1-1; D unresolved. Germline V gives CDR1 MNHNS, CDR2 SASEGT. CDR3 length: 11 residues. V dropped 3 bases and J dropped 1 base, with 0 bases sitting between them. The CDR3 region is CASSENTEAFF. The DNA of the CDR3 is TGTGCCAGCAGTGAGAACACTGAAGCTTTCTTT.

This chain uses TRBV6-9 with TRBJ2-7; 12 nucleotides match TRBD2. CDR3 length equals 17 residues. The V gene end was trimmed by 4 bases and the J gene end by 2 bases; junction bases not matched to a gene: 9. From germline, CDR1 is MNHGY and CDR2 SVAAGI. CDR3 protein: CASSSGTGLAGPYEQYF. DNA of the CDR3: TGTGCCAGCAGTTCAGGAACGGGACTAGCGGGTCCCTACGAGCAGTACTTC.

The chain has TRBV10-3 and TRBJ2-1; 7 nucleotides line up with TRBD1. CDR1 is ENHRY, CDR2 SYGVKD, per germline. The CDR3 has 15 residues. V was clipped by 4 bases and J by 7 bases; unmatched bases: 10. The CDR3 DNA sequence: TGTGCCATCAGTGGTTGGCAGGGGGTGGGGAATGAGCAGTTCTTC. It specifies CAISGWQGVGNEQFF.

In this sample, this clonotype turned up many times. The chain combines TRBV7-8 with TRBJ2-2, with 7 bases that match TRBD2. Per germline, CDR1 SGHVS and CDR2 FQNEAQ. The CDR3 is 17 amino acids. Trimming cost V 4 bases and J 8 bases; bases outside gene matches: 16. CDR3 in amino acids: CASSSGGGVTRSGELFF. The CDR3 region has the DNA TGTGCCAGCAGCTCGGGGGGAGGGGTAACGCGGTCGGGGGAGCTGTTTTTT.

The chain has TRBV27 and TRBJ2-7; D may be TRBD2 (7 bases). Germline V gene data show CDR1 as MNHEY and CDR2 as SMNVEV (reference sequence). Trimming cost V 10 bases and J 6 bases, with 13 bases left between them. There are 11 residues in the CDR3. CDR3 amino acids: CATHGGAEQYF. The CDR3 DNA is TGTGCCACCCATGGGGGGGCCGAGCAGTACTTC.

This clonotype showed up many times. V usage is TRBV11-2 and J usage is TRBJ1-1; D remains ambiguous. CDR1 is SGHAT, CDR2 FQNNGV, per germline. The CDR3 has 11 residues. Trimming took 9 bases from V and 3 from J, leaving 8 bases between them. This CDR3 is CASGRDTEAFF. In DNA, the CDR3 is TGTGCCAGTGGGAGGGACACTGAAGCTTTCTTT.

This clonotype was observed a few times. This chain uses TRBV19 with TRBJ2-1, with D unresolved. V dropped 4 bases and J dropped 2 bases, with 6 bases sitting between them. The CDR3 contains 13 residues. Germline V gene data show CDR1 as LNHDA and CDR2 as SQIVND (reference sequence). CDR3 sequence reads: CASSRAPYNEQFF. DNA for the CDR3: TGTGCCAGTAGTAGGGCTCCCTACAATGAGCAGTTCTTC.

This clonotype was counted between two and nine times. V gene TRBV5-6 combines with J gene TRBJ1-4, with D tentatively TRBD1 (5 bases). Germline-derived CDR1 and CDR2 are SGHDT and YYEEEE. CDR3 length: 16 amino acids. Trimming took 3 bases from V and 3 from J, leaving 15 bases between them. CDR3 amino acids: CASSSRWGGANEKLFF. DNA of the CDR3: TGTGCCAGCAGCTCCCGGTGGGGCGGAGCTAATGAAAAACTGTTTTTT.

This clonotype was recorded many times. The chain couples TRBV30 to TRBJ1-2, with D possibly matching TRBD1 (6 bases). The CDR3 is made up of 13 amino acids. Trimming left V 1 base short and J 8 bases short, with 14 bases between. Per the germline V gene, CDR1 is GTSNPN and CDR2 is SVGIG (reference sequence). The CDR3 spells CAWSDRGNGGYTF. The CDR3 DNA sequence: TGTGCCTGGAGTGATAGGGGGAATGGCGGCTACACCTTC.

This clonotype was detected ten times or more. The chain recombines TRBV6-6 with TRBJ1-1; D possibly corresponds to TRBD1 (6 bases). V lost 0 bases and J lost 3, with 8 bases in between. CDR3 size: 14 residues. Germline V gene data show CDR1 as MNHNY and CDR2 as SVGAGI (reference sequence). The CDR3 region is CASSYSRTDTEAFF. The CDR3 coding sequence is TGTGCCAGCAGTTACTCCAGGACAGACACTGAAGCTTTCTTT.

At least ten counts were recorded for this clonotype. This chain connects TRBV2 to TRBJ2-5, with TRBD1 matching 7 bases. The V gene end was trimmed by 7 bases and the J gene end by 5 bases; junction bases not matched to a gene: 7. The CDR3 length is 13 residues. Germline CDR1 is SNHLY and CDR2 is FYNNEI. The CDR3 reads CASNPGTAETQYF. The CDR3 region has the DNA TGTGCCAGCAACCCGGGGACAGCCGAGACCCAGTACTTC.

The sample holds many counts of this clonotype. CDR3 DNA: TGTGCCAGCAGTTCACAAGCGGGAGTAGGGGAGCAGTACTTC. Amino acid sequence: CASSSQAGVGEQYF. This chain links TRBV12-3 or TRBV12-4 with TRBJ2-7; 8 bases fit TRBD2. The CDR3 runs to 14 residues. V lost 4 bases and J lost 7; bases outside the gene matches: 9.

This clonotype was observed at least ten times. The CDR3 region is CAISESQGYADTQYF. In DNA form, the CDR3 reads TGTGCCATCAGTGAGTCGCAGGGCTACGCAGATACGCAGTATTTT. The V call is TRBV10-3, the J call TRBJ2-3; weak D call: TRBD1 (5 bases). The V and J ends lost 0 bases and 4 bases respectively, with 11 bases between them. The CDR3 covers 15 residues. Germline CDR1 is ENHRY and CDR2 is SYGVKD.

The V and J genes are TRBV6-5 and TRBJ1-3, with D hard to call. The germline gives CDR1 MNHEY, CDR2 SVGAGI. The CDR3 has 16 amino acids. The V and J ends lost 0 bases and 0 bases respectively, with 9 bases between them. The CDR3 DNA sequence: TGTGCCAGCAGTTACTCGTTGGGGAGCTCTGGAAACACCATATATTTT. This gives the protein CASSYSLGSSGNTIYF.

This clonotype turned up a few times. V gene TRBV11-2 combines with J gene TRBJ2-7; TRBD1 matches at 10 bases. There are 16 residues in the CDR3. After removal of 0 bases from V and 7 bases from J, the junction contained 9 bases not matched to a gene. Per germline, CDR1 SGHAT and CDR2 FQNNGV. CDR3 DNA: TGTGCCAGCAGCTTAGAGACAGGGGGCCCGCTCTCGGAGCAGTACTTC. It codes for CASSLETGGPLSEQYF.

This clonotype was recorded many times. The chain carries TRBV14 and TRBJ2-5; unclear D gene. The CDR3 spans 13 residues. V was trimmed by 1 base and J by 5 bases, leaving 8 bases between them. Germline V CDR1 and CDR2: SGHDN, FVKESK. In DNA form, the CDR3 reads TGTGCCAGCAGCCAAGGGCACATGGAGACCCAGTACTTC. Translated, it gives CASSQGHMETQYF. Combining the CDR3 with reference TRBV14 and TRBJ2-5 gives the whole variable domain EAGVTQFPSHSVIEKGQTVTLRCDPISGHDNLYWYRRVMGKEIKFLLHFVKESKQDESGMPNNRFLAERTGGTYSTLKVQPAELEDSGVYFCASSQGHMETQYFGPGTRLLVL.

The V gene is TRBV12-3 or TRBV12-4, the J gene TRBJ1-5; D not certain. V was shortened by 1 base and J by 3 bases, with 13 bases between the two germline ends. This CDR3 is 16 amino acids long. The CDR3 nucleotides read TGTGCCAGCAGTTTAGGAGAGAGTCAACTCAATCAGCCCCAGCATTTT. Protein product: CASSLGESQLNQPQHF.

This clonotype was observed a handful of times. The rearrangement uses TRBV7-9 and TRBJ2-7; possible D gene TRBD1, 6 bases. The CDR3 extends over 16 amino acids. V lost 5 bases, J lost 0 bases, and 17 bases lay in between. Germline V CDR1 and CDR2: SEHNR, FQNEAQ (reference sequence). The CDR3 DNA is TGTGCCAGCAGCCCGTCCTCCAGGGGTTACTCCTACGAGCAGTACTTC. Encoded protein: CASSPSSRGYSYEQYF.

V is TRBV20-1 and J is TRBJ2-3; TRBD1 agrees at 9 bases. With V trimmed by 3 bases and J by 8 bases, 6 bases remained unmatched. The germline V gene encodes CDR1 DFQATT and CDR2 SNEGSKA (reference sequence). This CDR3 has 13 amino acids. Written as DNA, the CDR3 is TGCAGTGCTAGGGACAGGGGCGAAGGTACGCAGTATTTT. Translating gives CSARDRGEGTQYF.

The chain recombines TRBV6-2 or TRBV6-3 with TRBJ1-1; 7 nucleotides line up with TRBD1. The CDR3 spans 13 residues. Germline V gives CDR1 MNHEY, CDR2 SVGEGT. The junction had 6 bases not matched to a gene; V was cut back by 7 bases and J by 4 bases. CDR3 loop: CASTYRGSTEAFF. CDR3 in DNA: TGTGCCAGCACCTACAGGGGAAGCACTGAAGCTTTCTTT.